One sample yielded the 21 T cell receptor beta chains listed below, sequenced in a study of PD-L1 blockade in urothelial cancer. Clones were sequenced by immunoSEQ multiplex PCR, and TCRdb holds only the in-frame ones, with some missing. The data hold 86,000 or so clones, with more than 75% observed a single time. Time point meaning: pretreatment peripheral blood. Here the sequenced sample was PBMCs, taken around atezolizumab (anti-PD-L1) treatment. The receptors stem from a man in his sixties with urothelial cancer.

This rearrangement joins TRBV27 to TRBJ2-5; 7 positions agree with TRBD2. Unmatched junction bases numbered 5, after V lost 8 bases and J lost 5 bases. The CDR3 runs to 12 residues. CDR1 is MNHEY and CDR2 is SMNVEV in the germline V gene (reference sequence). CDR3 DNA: TGTGCCAGCGGGAGGGGCGGGGAGACCCAGTACTTC. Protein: CASGRGGETQYF.

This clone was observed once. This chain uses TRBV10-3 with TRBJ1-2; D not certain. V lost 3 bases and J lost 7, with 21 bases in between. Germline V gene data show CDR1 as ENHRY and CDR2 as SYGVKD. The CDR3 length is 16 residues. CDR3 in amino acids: CAISDRNTRSNSGYTF. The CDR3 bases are TGTGCCATCAGTGACCGTAACACACGGAGTAATTCTGGCTACACCTTC.

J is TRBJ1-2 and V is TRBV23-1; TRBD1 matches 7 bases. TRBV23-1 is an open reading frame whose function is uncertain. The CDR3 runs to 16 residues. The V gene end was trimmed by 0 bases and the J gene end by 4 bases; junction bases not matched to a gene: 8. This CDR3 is CASSQSEDRRIYGYTF. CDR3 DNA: TGCGCCAGCAGTCAATCGGAGGACAGGAGGATCTATGGCTACACCTTC.

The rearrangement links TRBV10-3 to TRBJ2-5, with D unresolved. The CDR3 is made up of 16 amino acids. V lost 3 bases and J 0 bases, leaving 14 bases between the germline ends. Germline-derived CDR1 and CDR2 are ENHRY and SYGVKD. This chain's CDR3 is CAISDARDWYQETQYF. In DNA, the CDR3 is TGTGCCATCAGTGACGCTAGAGACTGGTACCAAGAGACCCAGTACTTC.

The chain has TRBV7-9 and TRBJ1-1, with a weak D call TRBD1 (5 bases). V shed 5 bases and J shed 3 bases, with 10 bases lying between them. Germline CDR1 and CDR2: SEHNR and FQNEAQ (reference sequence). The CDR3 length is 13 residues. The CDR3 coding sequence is TGTGCCAGCAGCCAAGACAGATACACTGAAGCTTTCTTT. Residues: CASSQDRYTEAFF.

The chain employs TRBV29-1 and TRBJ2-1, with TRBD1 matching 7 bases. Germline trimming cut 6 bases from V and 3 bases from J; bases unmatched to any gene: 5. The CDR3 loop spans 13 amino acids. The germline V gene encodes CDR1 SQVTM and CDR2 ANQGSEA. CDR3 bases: TGCAGCGTACCGGGACAGATCTACAATGAGCAGTTCTTC. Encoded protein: CSVPGQIYNEQFF.

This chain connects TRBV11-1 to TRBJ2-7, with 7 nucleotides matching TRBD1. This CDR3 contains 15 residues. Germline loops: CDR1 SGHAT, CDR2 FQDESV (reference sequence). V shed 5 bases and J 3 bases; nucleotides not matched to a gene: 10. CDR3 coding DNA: TGTGCCAGCAGCCAAGTCCGGGACAGAAGCTACGAGCAGTACTTC. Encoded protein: CASSQVRDRSYEQYF.

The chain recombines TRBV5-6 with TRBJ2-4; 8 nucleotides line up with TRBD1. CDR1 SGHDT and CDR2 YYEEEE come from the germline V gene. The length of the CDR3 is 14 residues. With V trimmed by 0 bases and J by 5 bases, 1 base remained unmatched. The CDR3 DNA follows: TGTGCCAGCAGCTTGGGGGGACAGGAAAACATTCAGTACTTC. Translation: CASSLGGQENIQYF.

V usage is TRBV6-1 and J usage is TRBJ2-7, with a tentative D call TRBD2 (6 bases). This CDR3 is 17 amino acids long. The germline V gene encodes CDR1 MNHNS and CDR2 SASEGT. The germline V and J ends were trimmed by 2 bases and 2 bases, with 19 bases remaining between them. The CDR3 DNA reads TGTGCCAGCAGTGAAAGATCGGGACTCTTGACCACCTACGAGCAGTACTTC. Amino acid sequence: CASSERSGLLTTYEQYF.

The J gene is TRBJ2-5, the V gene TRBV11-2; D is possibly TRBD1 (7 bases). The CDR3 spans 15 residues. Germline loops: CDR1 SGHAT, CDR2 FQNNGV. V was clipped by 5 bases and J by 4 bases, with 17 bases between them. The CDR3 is CASSDLTGRRETQYF. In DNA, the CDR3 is TGTGCCAGCAGCGACCTGACAGGGAGGAGAGAGACCCAGTACTTC. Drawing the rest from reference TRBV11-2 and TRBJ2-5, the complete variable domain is EAGVAQSPRYKIIEKRQSVAFWCNPISGHATLYWYQQILGQGPKLLIQFQNNGVVDDSQLPKDRFSAERLKGVDSTLKIQPAKLEDSAVYLCASSDLTGRRETQYFGPGTRLLVL.

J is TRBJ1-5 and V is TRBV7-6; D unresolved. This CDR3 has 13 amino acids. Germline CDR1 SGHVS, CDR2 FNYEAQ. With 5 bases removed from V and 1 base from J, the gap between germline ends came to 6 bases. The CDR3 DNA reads TGTGCCAGCAGCCCCCTAAGCAATCAGCCCCAGCATTTT. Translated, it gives CASSPLSNQPQHF. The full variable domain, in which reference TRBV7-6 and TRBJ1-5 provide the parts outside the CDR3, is GAGVSQSPRYKVTKRGQDVALRCDPISGHVSLYWYRQALGQGPEFLTYFNYEAQQDKSGLPNDRFSAERPEGSISTLTIQRTEQRDSAMYRCASSPLSNQPQHFGDGTRLSIL.

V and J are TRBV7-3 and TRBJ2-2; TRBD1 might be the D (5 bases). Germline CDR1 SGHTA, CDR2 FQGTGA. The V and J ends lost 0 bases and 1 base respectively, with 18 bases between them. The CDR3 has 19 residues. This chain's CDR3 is CASSLTGQGRYLNTGELFF. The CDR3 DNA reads TGTGCCAGCAGCTTAACCGGGCAGGGCCGATACCTGAACACCGGGGAGCTGTTTTTT. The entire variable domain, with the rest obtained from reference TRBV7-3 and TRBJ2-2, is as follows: GAGVSQTPSNKVTEKGKYVELRCDPISGHTALYWYRQSLGQGPEFLIYFQGTGAADDSGLPNDRFFAVRPEGSVSTLKIQRTERGDSAVYLCASSLTGQGRYLNTGELFFGEGSRLTVL.

The CDR3: CAISESSSGRASGELFF. CDR3 nucleotides: TGTGCCATCAGTGAGTCCTCTAGCGGGAGGGCCTCTGGGGAGCTGTTTTTT. The genes are TRBV10-3 and TRBJ2-2; 12 bases are a match to TRBD2. The junction had 7 bases not matched to a gene; V was cut back by 0 bases and J by 8 bases. Germline-derived CDR1 and CDR2 are ENHRY and SYGVKD. CDR3 size: 17 residues.

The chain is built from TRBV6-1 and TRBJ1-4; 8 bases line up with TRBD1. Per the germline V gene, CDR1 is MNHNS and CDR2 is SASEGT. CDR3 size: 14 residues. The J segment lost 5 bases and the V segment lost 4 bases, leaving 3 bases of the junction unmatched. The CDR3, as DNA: TGTGCCAGCAGTGTGACAGGGGTCAATGAAAAACTGTTTTTT. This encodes CASSVTGVNEKLFF.

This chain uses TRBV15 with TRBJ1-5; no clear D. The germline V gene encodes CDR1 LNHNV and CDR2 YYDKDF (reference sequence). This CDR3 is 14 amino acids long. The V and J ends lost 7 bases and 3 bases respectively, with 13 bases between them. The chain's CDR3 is CATTARRNNQPQHF. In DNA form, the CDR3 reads TGTGCCACCACCGCGCGGCGGAACAATCAGCCCCAGCATTTT. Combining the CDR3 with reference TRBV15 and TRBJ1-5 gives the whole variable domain DAMVIQNPRYQVTQFGKPVTLSCSQTLNHNVMYWYQQKSSQAPKLLFHYYDKDFNNEADTPDNFQSRRPNTSFCFLDIRSPGLGDTAMYLCATTARRNNQPQHFGDGTRLSIL.

DNA of the CDR3: TGCGCCAGCAGCTTGGGGGGCGATCCCTATAATTCACCCCTCCACTTT. Its translation is CASSLGGDPYNSPLHF. V and J are TRBV5-1 and TRBJ1-6, with D tentatively TRBD1 (5 bases). Deletions cut 0 bases from V and 2 bases from J, with 9 bases between. CDR1 is SGHRS and CDR2 is YFSETQ in the germline V gene. The CDR3 runs to 16 residues.

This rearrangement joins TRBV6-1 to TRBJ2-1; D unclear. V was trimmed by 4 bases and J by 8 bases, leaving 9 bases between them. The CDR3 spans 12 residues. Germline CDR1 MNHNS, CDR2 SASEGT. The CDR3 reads CASSVVVHEQFF. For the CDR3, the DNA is TGTGCCAGCAGTGTAGTGGTCCATGAGCAGTTCTTC.

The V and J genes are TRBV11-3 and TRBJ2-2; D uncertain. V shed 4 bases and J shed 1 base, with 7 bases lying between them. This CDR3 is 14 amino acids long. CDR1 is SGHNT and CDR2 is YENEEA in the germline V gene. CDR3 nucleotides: TGTGCCAGCAGCTCCCCAGTGAACACCGGGGAGCTGTTTTTT. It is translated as CASSSPVNTGELFF.

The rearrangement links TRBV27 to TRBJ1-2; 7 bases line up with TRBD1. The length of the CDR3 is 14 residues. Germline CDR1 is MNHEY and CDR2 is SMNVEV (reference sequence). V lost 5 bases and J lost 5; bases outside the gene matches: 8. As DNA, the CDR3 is TGTGCCAGCAGTCAACAGGGGATTCAGTATGGCTACACCTTC. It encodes CASSQQGIQYGYTF.

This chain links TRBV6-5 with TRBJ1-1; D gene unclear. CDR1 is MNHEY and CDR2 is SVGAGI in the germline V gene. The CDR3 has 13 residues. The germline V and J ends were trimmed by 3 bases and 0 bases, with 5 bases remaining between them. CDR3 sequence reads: CASSYLMNTEAFF. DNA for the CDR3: TGTGCCAGCAGTTATTTAATGAACACTGAAGCTTTCTTT.

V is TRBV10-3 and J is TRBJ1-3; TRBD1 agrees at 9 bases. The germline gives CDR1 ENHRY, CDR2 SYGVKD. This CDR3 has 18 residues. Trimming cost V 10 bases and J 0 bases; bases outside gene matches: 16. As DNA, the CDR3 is TGTGCCACCTCACGGGACAGGGAGTCGCGGGGCTCTGGAAACACCATATATTTT. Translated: CATSRDRESRGSGNTIYF.